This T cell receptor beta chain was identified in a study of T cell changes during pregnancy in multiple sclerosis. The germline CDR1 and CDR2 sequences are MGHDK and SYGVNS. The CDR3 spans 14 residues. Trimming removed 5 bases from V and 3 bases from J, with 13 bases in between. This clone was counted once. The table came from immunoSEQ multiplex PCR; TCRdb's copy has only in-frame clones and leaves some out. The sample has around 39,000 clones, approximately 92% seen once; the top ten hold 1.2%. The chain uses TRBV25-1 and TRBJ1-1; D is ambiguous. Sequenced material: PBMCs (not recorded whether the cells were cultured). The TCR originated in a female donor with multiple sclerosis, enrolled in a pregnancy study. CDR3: CASSPAWLYTEAFF. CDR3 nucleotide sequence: TGTGCCAGCAGTCCGGCTTGGTTGTACACTGAAGCTTTCTTT.